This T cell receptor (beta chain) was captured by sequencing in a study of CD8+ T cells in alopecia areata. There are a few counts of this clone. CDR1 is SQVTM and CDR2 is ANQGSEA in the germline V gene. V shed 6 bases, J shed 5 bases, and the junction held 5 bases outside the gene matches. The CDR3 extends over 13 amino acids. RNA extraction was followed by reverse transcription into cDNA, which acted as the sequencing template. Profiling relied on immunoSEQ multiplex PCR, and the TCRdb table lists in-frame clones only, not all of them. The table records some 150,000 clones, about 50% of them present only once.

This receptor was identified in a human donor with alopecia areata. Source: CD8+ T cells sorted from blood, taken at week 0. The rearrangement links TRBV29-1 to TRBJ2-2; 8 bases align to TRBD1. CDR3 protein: CSVQGARTGELFF. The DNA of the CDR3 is TGCAGCGTCCAGGGGGCGCGAACCGGGGAGCTGTTTTTT.